This is a list of T cell receptor beta chains from one sample in a study of radiotherapy plus CTLA-4 blockade in lung cancer. Generated by immunoSEQ multiplex PCR, the TCRdb table keeps only in-frame clones and is missing some. The sample has 40,000 to 50,000 clones, more than 75% seen once. The specimen comprised peripheral blood, sampled from a patient treated with radiotherapy plus ipilimumab. Receptors originate from a human donor with non-small cell lung cancer who had stable disease on radiotherapy plus ipilimumab. Both conserved end residues are part of each CDR3. Each record gives: CDR3 length, J gene, V gene, CDR3 protein.

16	.	TRBV9	CASSVGGTSGTNEQYF
14	TRBJ1-4	TRBV19	CASSILATNEKLFF
14	TRBJ2-1	TRBV4-3	CASARDYSYNEQFF
16	TRBJ1-2	TRBV4-1	CASSQSYGGAPYGYTF
16	TRBJ2-3	TRBV5-1	CASSLDGDRSTDTQYF
12	TRBJ2-5	TRBV10-3	CAIREGGETQYF
17	TRBJ2-7	TRBV7-2	CASSLGQLAGVANEQYF
17	TRBJ2-7	TRBV28	CASSLFHLSDRGYEQYF
16	TRBJ2-7	TRBV7-2	CASSFNSGRALDEQYF
14	TRBJ1-3	TRBV28	CASSFRGPGNTIYF
16	TRBJ1-2	TRBV4-2	CASSRDRDARIYGYTF
15	TRBJ2-5	TRBV7-9	CASSSGLAGRETQYF
16	TRBJ2-2	TRBV27	CASSLMGQGWTGELFF
15	TRBJ1-2	TRBV27	CASSLERTGGYGYTF
15	TRBJ1-1	TRBV6-5	CASRQRGWGNTEAFF
13	TRBJ2-5	TRBV10-3	CAISPGGAETQYF
18	TRBJ2-1	TRBV4-3	CASSQDIRRQGLVNEQFF
15	TRBJ2-7	TRBV30	CAWSDRQGAQVEQYF
15	TRBJ2-5	TRBV2	CASRLTSGTRETQYF
15	TRBJ2-5	TRBV27	CASSSPRLAGETQYF
13	TRBJ1-2	TRBV19	CASNNQGWGGYTF
16	TRBJ1-3	TRBV28	CASSLLWGGTGNTIYF
14	TRBJ2-3	TRBV5-4	CASSLGGSQDTQYF
17	TRBJ2-1	TRBV21-1	CASSKSGLAGESNEQFF
13	TRBJ2-3	TRBV2	CASSGDAGDTQYF
12	TRBJ2-7	TRBV28	CATQRVTYEQYF
15	TRBJ1-5	TRBV27	CASSPDIYSNQPQHF
15	TRBJ2-5	TRBV11-1	CASSRVGRHQETQYF